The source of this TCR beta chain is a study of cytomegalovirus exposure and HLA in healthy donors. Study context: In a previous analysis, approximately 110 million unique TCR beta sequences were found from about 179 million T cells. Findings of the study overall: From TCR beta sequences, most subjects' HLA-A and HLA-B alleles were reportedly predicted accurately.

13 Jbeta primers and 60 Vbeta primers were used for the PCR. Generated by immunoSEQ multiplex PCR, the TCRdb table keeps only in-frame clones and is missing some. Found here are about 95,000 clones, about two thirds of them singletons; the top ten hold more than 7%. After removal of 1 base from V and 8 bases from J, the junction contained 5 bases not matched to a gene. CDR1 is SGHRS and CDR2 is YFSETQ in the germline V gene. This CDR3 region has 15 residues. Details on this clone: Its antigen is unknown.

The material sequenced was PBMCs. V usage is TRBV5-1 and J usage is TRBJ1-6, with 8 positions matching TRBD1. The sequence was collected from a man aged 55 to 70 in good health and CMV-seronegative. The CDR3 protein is CASSLFPGGYSPLHF. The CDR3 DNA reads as TGCGCCAGCAGCTTGTTTCCAGGGGGCTATTCACCCCTCCACTTT.